The rows below give T cell receptor beta chains drawn from one sample of a study of cytomegalovirus exposure and HLA in healthy donors. Profiling relied on immunoSEQ multiplex PCR, and the TCRdb table lists in-frame clones only, not all of them. The sample has some 59,000 clones; approximately 89% are singletons. Sample: PBMCs. The receptor set was obtained from a woman under 30 in good health and CMV-seronegative. The CDR3 runs from the conserved cysteine through the conserved F or W. The order of the fields is clone size, D gene, V gene, J gene, CDR3 DNA, CDR3 protein. D genes are given only for firm matches. Clone size is shown for a subset of rows, as once, few, many or a class of expanded clone.

clone size: .
D gene: .
V gene: TRBV6-1
J gene: TRBJ2-7
CDR3 DNA: TGTGCCGGGGGGCAGACAGGGTACCTGGACGAGCAGTACTTC
CDR3 protein: CAGGQTGYLDEQYF

clone size: .
D gene: .
V gene: TRBV11-2
J gene: TRBJ1-1
CDR3 DNA: TGTGCCAGCAGCTTAGATTTGGGGCAGGGGGAAGCTTTCTTT
CDR3 protein: CASSLDLGQGEAFF

clone size: .
D gene: .
V gene: TRBV28
J gene: TRBJ2-2
CDR3 DNA: TGTGCCAGCAGTTTTCGGACCGGGGAGCTGTTTTTT
CDR3 protein: CASSFRTGELFF

clone size: .
D gene: TRBD1
V gene: TRBV25-1
J gene: TRBJ2-2
CDR3 DNA: TGTGCCAGCAGTGGGGGACAGGGGGCTGACGGGGAGCTGTTTTTT
CDR3 protein: CASSGGQGADGELFF

clone size: .
D gene: TRBD1
V gene: TRBV27
J gene: TRBJ1-6
CDR3 DNA: TGTGCCAGCAGTTTTGGACAGGGGGTTTCACCCCTCCACTTT
CDR3 protein: CASSFGQGVSPLHF

clone size: .
D gene: .
V gene: TRBV7-9
J gene: TRBJ1-1
CDR3 DNA: TGTGCCAGCAGCCCCCTCGCTGAAGCTTTCTTT
CDR3 protein: CASSPLAEAFF

clone size: .
D gene: TRBD2
V gene: TRBV2
J gene: TRBJ2-7
CDR3 DNA: TGTGCCAGCCGGCTAGCGGGGGGGAGCTCCTACGAGCAGTACTTC
CDR3 protein: CASRLAGGSSYEQYF

clone size: few
D gene: .
V gene: TRBV5-4
J gene: TRBJ1-2
CDR3 DNA: TGTGCCAGCAGCTTGGCGGGCGGGGTACTCTATGGCTACACCTTC
CDR3 protein: CASSLAGGVLYGYTF

clone size: .
D gene: .
V gene: TRBV5-4
J gene: TRBJ2-5
CDR3 DNA: TGTGCCAGCAGCTTGGTAGGGCAGGGCGAGACCCAGTACTTC
CDR3 protein: CASSLVGQGETQYF

clone size: .
D gene: TRBD1
V gene: TRBV6-1
J gene: TRBJ2-7
CDR3 DNA: TGTGCCAGCAGTGTGGGGACCGGGACAGGGGGCGACGAGCAGTACTTC
CDR3 protein: CASSVGTGTGGDEQYF

clone size: .
D gene: TRBD2
V gene: TRBV4-3
J gene: TRBJ2-7
CDR3 DNA: TGCGCCAGCAGCCGCCTACCCGGGACTAGCGTTTACGAGCAGTACTTC
CDR3 protein: CASSRLPGTSVYEQYF

clone size: .
D gene: .
V gene: TRBV6-5
J gene: TRBJ2-7
CDR3 DNA: TGTGCCAGCACCCCGGGAGCCGACGTTCACGAGCAGTACTTC
CDR3 protein: CASTPGADVHEQYF

clone size: .
D gene: .
V gene: TRBV7-6
J gene: TRBJ2-4
CDR3 DNA: TGTGCCAGCAGCTTGGACAGAAACCTAGCCAAAAACATTCAGTACTTC
CDR3 protein: CASSLDRNLAKNIQYF

clone size: .
D gene: .
V gene: TRBV6-5
J gene: TRBJ2-7
CDR3 DNA: TGTGCCAGCAGTTACTCTGCGGGGTCTGATAAGGAGCAGTACTTC
CDR3 protein: CASSYSAGSDKEQYF

clone size: few
D gene: TRBD1
V gene: TRBV5-6
J gene: TRBJ2-1
CDR3 DNA: TGTGCCAGCAGCTTGGGGACAGGGTCCAATGAGCAGTTCTTC
CDR3 protein: CASSLGTGSNEQFF

clone size: .
D gene: TRBD2
V gene: TRBV6-4
J gene: TRBJ2-1
CDR3 DNA: TGTGCCAGCAAGGCGAGCGGGGGCCCCTCAGGGCAGTTCTTC
CDR3 protein: CASKASGGPSGQFF

clone size: .
D gene: .
V gene: TRBV27
J gene: TRBJ2-7
CDR3 DNA: TGTGCCAGCACCCCCCCTGGCAGGGGAAGGAACGAGCAGTACTTC
CDR3 protein: CASTPPGRGRNEQYF

clone size: .
D gene: .
V gene: TRBV11-1
J gene: TRBJ2-7
CDR3 DNA: TGTGCCAGCAGCTCAGTAAGGGGGACCTACGAGCAGTACTTC
CDR3 protein: CASSSVRGTYEQYF

clone size: .
D gene: TRBD2
V gene: TRBV2
J gene: TRBJ2-1
CDR3 DNA: TGTGCCACCAATCAGCGGGGGGGAGGACGAAACAATGAGCAGTTCTTC
CDR3 protein: CATNQRGGGRNNEQFF

clone size: .
D gene: .
V gene: TRBV2
J gene: TRBJ2-3
CDR3 DNA: TGTGCTCAACAGGGAGCTATCAGCCCAGATACGCAGTATTTT
CDR3 protein: CAQQGAISPDTQYF

clone size: once
D gene: TRBD1
V gene: TRBV5-6
J gene: TRBJ1-2
CDR3 DNA: TGTGCCAGCAGCTCGCGACAGGGGGGCAACTATGGCTACACCTTC
CDR3 protein: CASSSRQGGNYGYTF

clone size: .
D gene: .
V gene: TRBV9
J gene: TRBJ2-5
CDR3 DNA: TGTGCCAGCAGCGTAGGTATGGCAGGGGAGACCCAGTACTTC
CDR3 protein: CASSVGMAGETQYF

clone size: .
D gene: .
V gene: TRBV2
J gene: TRBJ1-1
CDR3 DNA: TGTGCCAGCGGGGAACAGGGGAACACTGAAGCTTTCTTT
CDR3 protein: CASGEQGNTEAFF

clone size: .
D gene: .
V gene: TRBV27
J gene: TRBJ2-2
CDR3 DNA: TGTGCCAGCAGTTTCCGTGAGGGCACCGGGGAGCTGTTTTTT
CDR3 protein: CASSFREGTGELFF

clone size: .
D gene: .
V gene: TRBV4-3
J gene: TRBJ2-7
CDR3 DNA: TGCGCCAGCAGCCAAGGGGCAGGGTCCGACGAGCAGTACTTC
CDR3 protein: CASSQGAGSDEQYF

clone size: .
D gene: TRBD1
V gene: TRBV19
J gene: TRBJ1-1
CDR3 DNA: TGTGCCAGTAGTTCAAAACACAGGGGCCGAACTCTGAACACTGAAGCTTTCTTT
CDR3 protein: CASSSKHRGRTLNTEAFF

clone size: .
D gene: TRBD1
V gene: TRBV4-2
J gene: TRBJ2-7
CDR3 DNA: TGTGCCAGCAGCCGCGTCCCGGGACAGGGGAACGAGCAGTACTTC
CDR3 protein: CASSRVPGQGNEQYF

clone size: once
D gene: .
V gene: TRBV6-5
J gene: TRBJ1-1
CDR3 DNA: TGTGCCAGCATGCCGGGAGAAGCTTTCTTT
CDR3 protein: CASMPGEAFF

clone size: .
D gene: .
V gene: TRBV9
J gene: TRBJ1-1
CDR3 DNA: TGTGCCAGCAGCGAGGGGACAACGAACACTGAAGCTTTCTTT
CDR3 protein: CASSEGTTNTEAFF

clone size: .
D gene: .
V gene: TRBV19
J gene: TRBJ2-3
CDR3 DNA: TGTGCCAGTAGTTCGGTTGGCACAGATACGCAGTATTTT
CDR3 protein: CASSSVGTDTQYF

clone size: .
D gene: .
V gene: TRBV12-1
J gene: TRBJ1-1
CDR3 DNA: TGTGCCAGCAGTTCCTCCAGTAGGGGGTTGAGCACTGAAGCTTTCTTT
CDR3 protein: CASSSSSRGLSTEAFF

clone size: .
D gene: .
V gene: TRBV30
J gene: TRBJ1-3
CDR3 DNA: TGTGCCTGGAGTGTTACAGGGGGAAACACCATATATTTT
CDR3 protein: CAWSVTGGNTIYF

clone size: .
D gene: .
V gene: TRBV2
J gene: TRBJ2-3
CDR3 DNA: TGTGCCAGCAGTCATACTAGAAGGTTCACAGATACGCAGTATTTT
CDR3 protein: CASSHTRRFTDTQYF

clone size: .
D gene: TRBD1
V gene: TRBV19
J gene: TRBJ2-7
CDR3 DNA: TGTGCCAGTAGTGTAGGGACAGGGGTTGGCTACGAGCAGTACTTC
CDR3 protein: CASSVGTGVGYEQYF

clone size: .
D gene: TRBD1
V gene: TRBV5-1
J gene: TRBJ2-7
CDR3 DNA: TGCGCCAGCAGCTTGGGAATCGACAGGGTTTCCTACGAGCAGTACTTC
CDR3 protein: CASSLGIDRVSYEQYF

clone size: .
D gene: TRBD2
V gene: TRBV7-2
J gene: TRBJ2-1
CDR3 DNA: TGTGCCAGCAGCTTAGTCGCGGGAGGTTCGTACAATGAGCAGTTCTTC
CDR3 protein: CASSLVAGGSYNEQFF

clone size: .
D gene: .
V gene: TRBV14
J gene: TRBJ1-1
CDR3 DNA: TGTGCCAGCAGCCAGACTACCTGGAACTTCGGCTTT
CDR3 protein: CASSQTTWNFGF

clone size: .
D gene: TRBD1
V gene: TRBV19
J gene: TRBJ1-5
CDR3 DNA: TGTGCCACCGGACAGGGGAATCAGCCCCAGCATTTT
CDR3 protein: CATGQGNQPQHF

clone size: .
D gene: .
V gene: TRBV7-2
J gene: TRBJ1-3
CDR3 DNA: TGTGCCAGCAGCTTGAATCCACCCGACATCTCTGGAAACACCATATATTTT
CDR3 protein: CASSLNPPDISGNTIYF

clone size: .
D gene: TRBD1
V gene: TRBV4-2
J gene: TRBJ1-5
CDR3 DNA: TGTGCCAGCAGCCACGGTTCAGGGGGGAATCAGCCCCAGCATTTT
CDR3 protein: CASSHGSGGNQPQHF